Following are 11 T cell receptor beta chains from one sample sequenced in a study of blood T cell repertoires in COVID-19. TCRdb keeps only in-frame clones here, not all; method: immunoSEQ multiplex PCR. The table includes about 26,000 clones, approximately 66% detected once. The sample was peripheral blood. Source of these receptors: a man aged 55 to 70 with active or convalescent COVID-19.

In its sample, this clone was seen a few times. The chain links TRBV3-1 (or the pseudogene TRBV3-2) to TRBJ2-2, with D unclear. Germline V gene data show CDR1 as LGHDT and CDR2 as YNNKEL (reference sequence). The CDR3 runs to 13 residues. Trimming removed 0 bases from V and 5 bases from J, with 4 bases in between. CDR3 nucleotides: TGTGCCAGCAGCCAAGACTCTACCGGGGAGCTGTTTTTT. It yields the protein CASSQDSTGELFF.

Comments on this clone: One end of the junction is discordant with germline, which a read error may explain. In DNA form, the CDR3 reads TGTGCCAGCAGTACCCCTGACTATGGTTACACCTTC. This translates into CASSTPDYGYTF. V gene TRBV6-5 combines with J gene TRBJ1-2; no definite D call. CDR1 and CDR2 from the germline V gene are MNHEY and SVGAGI. CDR3 length: 12 amino acids.

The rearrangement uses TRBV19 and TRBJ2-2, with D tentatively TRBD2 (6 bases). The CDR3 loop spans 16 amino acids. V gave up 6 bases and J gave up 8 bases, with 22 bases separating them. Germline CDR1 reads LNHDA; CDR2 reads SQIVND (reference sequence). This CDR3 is CASSGGLYRPGGELFF. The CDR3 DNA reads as TGTGCCAGTAGCGGGGGACTCTATCGCCCTGGAGGGGAGCTGTTTTTT. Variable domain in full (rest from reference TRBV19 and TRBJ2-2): DGGITQSPKYLFRKEGQNVTLSCEQNLNHDAMYWYRQDPGQGLRLIYYSQIVNDFQKGDIAEGYSVSREKKESFPLTVTSAQKNPTAFYLCASSGGLYRPGGELFFGEGSRLTVL.

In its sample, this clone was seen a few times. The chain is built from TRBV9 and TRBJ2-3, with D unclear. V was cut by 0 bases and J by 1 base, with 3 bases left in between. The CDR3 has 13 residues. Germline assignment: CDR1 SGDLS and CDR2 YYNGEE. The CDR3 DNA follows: TGTGCCAGCAGCGTAGTCGGCACAGATACGCAGTATTTT. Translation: CASSVVGTDTQYF.

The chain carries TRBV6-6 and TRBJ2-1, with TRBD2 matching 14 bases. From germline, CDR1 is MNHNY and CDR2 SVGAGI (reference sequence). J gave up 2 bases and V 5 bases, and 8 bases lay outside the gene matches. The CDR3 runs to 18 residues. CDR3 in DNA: TGTGCCAGCAGTCATCGGACTAGCGGGAGGAAACCCTACAATGAGCAGTTCTTC. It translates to CASSHRTSGRKPYNEQFF.

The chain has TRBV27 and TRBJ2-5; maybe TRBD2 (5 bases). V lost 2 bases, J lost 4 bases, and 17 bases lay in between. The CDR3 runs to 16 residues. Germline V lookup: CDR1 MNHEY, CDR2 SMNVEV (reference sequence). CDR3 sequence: CASSLRASQNGETQYF. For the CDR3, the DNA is TGTGCCAGCAGTTTAAGGGCTAGCCAGAACGGAGAGACCCAGTACTTC.

CDR3 sequence reads: CASSLPTGGRSPLHF. The DNA of the CDR3 is TGCGCCAGCAGCTTGCCTACAGGGGGAAGATCACCCCTCCACTTT. This chain uses TRBV5-1 with TRBJ1-6, with 8 nucleotides matching TRBD1. Germline CDR1 is SGHRS and CDR2 is YFSETQ. The CDR3 runs to 15 residues. The trim removed 1 base at V and 10 bases at J, leaving 7 bases unmatched.

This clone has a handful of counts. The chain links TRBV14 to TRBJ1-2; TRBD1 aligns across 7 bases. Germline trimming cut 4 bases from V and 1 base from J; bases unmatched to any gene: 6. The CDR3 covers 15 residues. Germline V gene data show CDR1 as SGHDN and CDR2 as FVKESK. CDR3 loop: CASSRWRGRNYGYTF. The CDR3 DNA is TGTGCCAGCAGCCGGTGGAGGGGGCGTAACTATGGCTACACCTTC.

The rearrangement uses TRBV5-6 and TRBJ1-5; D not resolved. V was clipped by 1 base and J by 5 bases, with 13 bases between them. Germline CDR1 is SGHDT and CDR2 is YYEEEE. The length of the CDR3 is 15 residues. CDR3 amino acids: CASSLSGGSHQPQHF. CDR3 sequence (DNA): TGTGCCAGCAGCTTGTCGGGTGGGTCCCATCAGCCCCAGCATTTT.

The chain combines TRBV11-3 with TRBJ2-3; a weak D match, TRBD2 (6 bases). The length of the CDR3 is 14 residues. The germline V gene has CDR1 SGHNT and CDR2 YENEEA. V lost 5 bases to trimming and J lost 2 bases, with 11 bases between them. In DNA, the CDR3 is TGTGCCAGCAGCCGGGACTTACCCACAGATACGCAGTATTTT. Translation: CASSRDLPTDTQYF.

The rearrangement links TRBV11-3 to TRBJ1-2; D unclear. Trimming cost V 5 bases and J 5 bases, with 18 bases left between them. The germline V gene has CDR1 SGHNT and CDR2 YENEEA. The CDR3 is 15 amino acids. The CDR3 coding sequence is TGTGCCAGCAGCCCGATGGCGGGCGCCAATTATGGCTACACCTTC. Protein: CASSPMAGANYGYTF. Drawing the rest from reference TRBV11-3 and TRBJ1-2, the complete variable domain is EAGVVQSPRYKIIEKKQPVAFWCNPISGHNTLYWYLQNLGQGPELLIRYENEEAVDDSQLPKDRFSAERLKGVDSTLKIQPAELGDSAVYLCASSPMAGANYGYTFGSGTRLTVV.